This TCR beta chain was obtained from a study of OX40 agonist ivuxolimab in advanced cancers. On the study more broadly: Three patients, one with hepatocellular carcinoma and two with cutaneous melanoma, responded partially. General study points: At 0.1 to 3.0 mg/kg and by week 6, clonal expansion occurred in CD4+ and CD8+ blood T cells. On average, CD8+ T cells showed a greater number of expanded clones than CD4+.

Clones were read by immunoSEQ multiplex PCR, and TCRdb kept only the in-frame ones, dropping some. The data show roughly 64,000 clones, with approximately 85% seen just once and around 2.9% held by the top ten. This CDR3 spans 17 amino acids. The ends were cut back, 7 bases at V and 10 bases at J, with 32 bases in the middle. From germline, CDR1 is LNHDA and CDR2 SQIVND (reference sequence). Details on this clone: What it binds is unknown.

The sequencing used CD4+ or CD8+ T cells sorted from blood, collected in a trial of the OX40 agonist ivuxolimab. The chain employs TRBV19 and TRBJ2-7, with a weak D call TRBD2 (5 bases). The source of this sequence is an adult with an advanced solid tumor such as melanoma, head and neck, liver or kidney cancer. The CDR3 DNA reads as TGTGCCAGTATGGGAAGGTCGGGGTGCCTATTTTGGACTCGACAGTACTTC. Translated, it gives CASMGRSGCLFWTRQYF.